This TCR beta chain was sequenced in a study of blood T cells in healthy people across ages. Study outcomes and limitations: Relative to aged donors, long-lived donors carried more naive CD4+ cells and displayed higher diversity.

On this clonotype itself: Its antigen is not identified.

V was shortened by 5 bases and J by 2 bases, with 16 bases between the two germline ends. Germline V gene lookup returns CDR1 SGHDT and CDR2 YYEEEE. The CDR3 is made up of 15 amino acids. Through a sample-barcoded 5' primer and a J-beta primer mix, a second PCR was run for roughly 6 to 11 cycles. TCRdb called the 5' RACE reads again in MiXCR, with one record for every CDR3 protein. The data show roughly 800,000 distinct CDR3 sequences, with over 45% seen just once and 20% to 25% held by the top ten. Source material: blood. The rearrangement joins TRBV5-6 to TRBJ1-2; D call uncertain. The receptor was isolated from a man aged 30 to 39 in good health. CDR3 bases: TGTGCCAGCAGTCCGATCAGAGGTGGAAACTATGGCTACACCTTC. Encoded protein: CASSPIRGGNYGYTF.